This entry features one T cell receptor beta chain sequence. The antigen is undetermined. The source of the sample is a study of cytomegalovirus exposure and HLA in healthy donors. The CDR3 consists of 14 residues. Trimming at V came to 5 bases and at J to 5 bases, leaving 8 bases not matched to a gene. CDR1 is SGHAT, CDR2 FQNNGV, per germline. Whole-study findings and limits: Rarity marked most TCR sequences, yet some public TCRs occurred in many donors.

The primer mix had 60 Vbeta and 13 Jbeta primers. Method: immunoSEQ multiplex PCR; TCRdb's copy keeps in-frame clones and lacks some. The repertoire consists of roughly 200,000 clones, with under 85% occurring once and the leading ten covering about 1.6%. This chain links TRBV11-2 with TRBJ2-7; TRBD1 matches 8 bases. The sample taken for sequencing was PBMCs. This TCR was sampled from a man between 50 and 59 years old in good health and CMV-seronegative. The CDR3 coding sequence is TGTGCCAGCAGCCGACGGACAGGGAAGAACGAGCAGTACTTC. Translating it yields CASSRRTGKNEQYF.